This T cell receptor (beta chain) comes out of a study of CD4 T cells in relation to SARS-CoV-2 and coronaviruses (dated by TCRdb to the early 2020s). For context, the study as a whole: In the ViraFEST assay, PBMCs were cultured with antigen for less than 12 days, after which TCR beta CDR3s were sequenced to identify clonal expansions specific to the antigen. An HIV-1 Nef peptide pool or a no-peptide culture served as the negative reference condition. Shared crossreactive spike epitopes were mapped to their HLA restriction using patient-derived lymphoblastoid cell lines. At the level of individual TCR clonotypes, the study measured memory CD4+ T cell crossreactivity between SARS-CoV-2 spike protein and common cold coronavirus spike proteins. Samples from three pre-COVID donors and the naive versus memory experiments were sequenced with the Adaptive Biotechnologies TCR-sequencing kit; other data were Illumina-based. A different TCR-beta assay, based on Illumina, was used to sequence expansion assays from other donors in the study.

General study outcomes and caveats: Crossreactive clones showed significantly weaker SARS-CoV-2-driven expansion than monoreactive clones, consistent with antigenic imprinting. No donor contributed both pre-pandemic and post-infection samples, which limited tracing the source of pre-existing responses. Since the crossreactivity analysis centred on spike protein, crossreactivity against other viral proteins was not assessed. Memory CD4+ clonotypes crossrecognizing SARS-CoV-2 and at least one common cold coronavirus spike were found in 55% to 75% of donors. The study was constrained by small numbers of patients and of tested TCRs.

About this clone itself: The specificity of this receptor is unknown. No base quality information exists; no much larger clone differs at one position.

The library was obtained by the immunoSEQ multiplex PCR assay. From the authors' description of their analysis: During preprocessing, nonproductive sequences were discarded, as were any CDR3s that did not begin with C, did not end with F or W, or were shorter than 7 amino acids. Antigen-specific clonotypes were called with the MANAFEST web app on the basis of expansion relative to the reference and to other culture wells. A clone was considered positive if the clone showed significant expansion compared with the reference culture in 2 of 3 replicate wells at an FDR below 0.05. A further requirement for positive clones was significant expansion compared with all other tandem wells, along with an odds ratio above 5. Pairwise Levenshtein distance, computed with the stringdist R package after three terminal residues were trimmed from each end, was used as the measure of CDR3 homology. TCRdb retrieved this table from immuneACCESS and kept in-frame rearrangements only. Not all clones are present; in checked studies, unresolved V genes account for under half, and no reason is known for the remainder. V, J and clone size are taken as reported in that table, and D and trimming were inferred from the DNA itself. The table for this sample lists under 20,000 clones; around 79% of them were counted only once. The top ten clones comprise about 32% of the sample.

CD4+ T cells from unexposed donors were collected before the COVID-19 pandemic (2011-2018). After roughly 11 days of culture, CD4+ T cells were isolated with the EasySep CD4+ T cell isolation kit. As cell numbers permitted, CD4+ T cells from unexposed donors were tested for reactivity to SARS-CoV-2 S and N and to four common cold coronavirus spike pools. About 2.2 million PBMCs per well were cultured in IMDM with roughly 5% human AB serum and 8.5 to 10 IU/ml IL-2. Half of the culture medium was replaced with fresh IL-2-containing medium on days 3 and 7. In general, every peptide culture condition was set up in three replicate wells. Leukapheresis product for the unexposed donors was purchased commercially. PBMCs were isolated from leukapheresis product or whole blood by Ficoll-Paque PLUS gradient centrifugation. PBMCs were either cryopreserved at -140°C or used fresh in the expansion assay. The QIAamp Micro DNA Kit was used to extract genomic DNA from the CD4+ T cells.

Sequencing input: CD4+ T cells from PBMCs, cultured in vitro. The clonotype was recovered from a human donor in good health.

CDR3 reads: CASRLTSGRANEQFF. The base sequence is TGTGCCAGCAGGCTAACTAGCGGGAGGGCCAATGAGCAGTTCTTC. The chain employs TRBV6-6 and TRBJ2-1, with TRBD2 identical over 13 junction bases. The CDR3 measures 15 amino acids from cysteine to phenylalanine. Kept here is only the CDR3 DNA, which spans 45 bases and is read in frame from base 1. The germline V gene (reference sequence) sets CDR1 to MNHNY and CDR2 to SVGAGI. Here V drops 6 bases and J drops 6 bases, and the junction holds 5 bases not matched to any gene.